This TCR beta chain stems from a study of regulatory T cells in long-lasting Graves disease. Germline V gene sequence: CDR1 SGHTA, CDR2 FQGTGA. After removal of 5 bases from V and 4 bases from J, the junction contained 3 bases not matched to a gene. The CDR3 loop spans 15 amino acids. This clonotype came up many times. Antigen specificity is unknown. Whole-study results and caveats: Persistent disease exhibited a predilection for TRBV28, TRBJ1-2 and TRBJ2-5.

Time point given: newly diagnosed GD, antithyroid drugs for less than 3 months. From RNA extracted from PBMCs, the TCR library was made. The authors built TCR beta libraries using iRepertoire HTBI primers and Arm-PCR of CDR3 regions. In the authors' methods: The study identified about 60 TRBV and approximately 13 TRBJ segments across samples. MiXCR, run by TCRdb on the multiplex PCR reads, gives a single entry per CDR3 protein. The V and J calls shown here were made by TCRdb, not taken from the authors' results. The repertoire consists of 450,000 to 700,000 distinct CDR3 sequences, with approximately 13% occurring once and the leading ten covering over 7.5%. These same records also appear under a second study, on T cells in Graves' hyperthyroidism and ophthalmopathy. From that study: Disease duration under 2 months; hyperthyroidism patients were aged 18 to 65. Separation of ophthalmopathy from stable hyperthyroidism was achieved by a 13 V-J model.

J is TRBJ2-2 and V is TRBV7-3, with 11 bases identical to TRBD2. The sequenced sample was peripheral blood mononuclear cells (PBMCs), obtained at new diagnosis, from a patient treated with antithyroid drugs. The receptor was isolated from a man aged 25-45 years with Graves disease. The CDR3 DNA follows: TGTGCCAGCAGCATTAGCGGGAGGGGCACCGGGGAGCTGTTTTTT. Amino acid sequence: CASSISGRGTGELFF.